Reported below is one T cell receptor (beta chain). Its antigen is unidentified. Deletions cut 5 bases from V and 6 bases from J, with 22 bases between. This CDR3 region has 16 residues. Germline values: CDR1 SGHTA, CDR2 FQGNSA. TCR templates, roughly 10^5 per sample, were assayed. The table came from immunoSEQ multiplex PCR; TCRdb's copy has only in-frame clones and leaves some out. The repertoire has 75,000 to 95,000 clones, just under 90% of them found once; the top ten carry 15%. The sample originates from a study of siplizumab effects on memory and regulatory T cells. General observations from the study: Naive T cells appeared more diverse than memory cells and seemed to be major alloresponse contributors.

This sequence joins TRBV7-2 and TRBJ2-5; tentative D call: TRBD2 (6 bases). The TCR sequence derives from a human donor in good health. The sample comprised CD4+ T cells sorted from blood. CDR3 loop: CASSPPIRGGSKTQYF. CDR3 bases: TGTGCCAGCAGCCCTCCTATTCGTGGGGGGAGTAAGACCCAGTACTTC.